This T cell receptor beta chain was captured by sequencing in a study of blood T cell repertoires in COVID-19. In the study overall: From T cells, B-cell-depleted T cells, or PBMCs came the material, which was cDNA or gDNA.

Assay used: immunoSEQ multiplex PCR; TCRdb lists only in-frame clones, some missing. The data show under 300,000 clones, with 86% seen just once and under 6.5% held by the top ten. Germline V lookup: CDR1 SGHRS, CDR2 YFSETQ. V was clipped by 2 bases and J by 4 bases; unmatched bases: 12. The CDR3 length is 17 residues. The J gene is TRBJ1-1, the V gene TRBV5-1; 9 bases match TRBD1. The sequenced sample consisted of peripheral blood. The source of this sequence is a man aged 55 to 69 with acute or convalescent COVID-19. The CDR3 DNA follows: TGCGCCAGCAGCTTCAGGGACAGGGTGGGAAGCGGCACTGAAGCTTTCTTT. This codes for CASSFRDRVGSGTEAFF. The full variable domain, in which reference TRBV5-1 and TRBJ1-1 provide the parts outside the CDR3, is KAGVTQTPRYLIKTRGQQVTLSCSPISGHRSVSWYQQTPGQGLQFLFEYFSETQRNKGNFPGRFSGRQFSNSRSEMNVSTLELGDSALYLCASSFRDRVGSGTEAFFGQGTRLTVV.